These 10 T cell receptor beta chains share one sample of origin, sequenced in a study of T cells after yellow fever vaccination. TCRdb passed the 5' RACE reads through MiXCR, listing each CDR3 protein once. This sample has around 600,000 distinct CDR3 sequences; 9% to 15% occur once, and the top ten carry about 15%. The material was PBMCs, obtained on the day of the yellow fever booster vaccination. These receptors were collected from a man aged 30 to 39 who received the YFV17D yellow fever vaccine.

The table lists this clonotype with a few counts. The chain employs TRBV6-1 and TRBJ2-3; 7 bases are a match to TRBD2. The V segment lost 5 bases and the J segment 8 bases; nucleotides outside the gene matches: 13. Germline assignment: CDR1 MNHNS and CDR2 SASEGT. This CDR3 has 15 residues. CDR3 sequence reads: CASSPSAGLVSTQYF. CDR3 nucleotide sequence: TGTGCCAGCAGTCCTTCGGCTGGACTAGTCAGTACGCAGTATTTT.

The V and J genes are TRBV20-1 and TRBJ2-5, with 7 bases identical to TRBD2. Trimming took 3 bases from V and 5 from J; bases not matched to a gene: 15. In germline, CDR1 is DFQATT, CDR2 SNEGSKA (reference sequence). The length of the CDR3 is 16 residues. In nucleotides, the CDR3 is TGCAGTGCTAGTATTGGCGGGAGATTGTGGGGGGAGACCCAGTACTTC. Amino acid sequence: CSASIGGRLWGETQYF.

The sample holds many counts of this clonotype. The rearrangement uses TRBV6-2 or TRBV6-3 and TRBJ2-7, with 10 bases lining up with TRBD2. The germline V gene encodes CDR1 MNHEY and CDR2 SVGEGT. The CDR3 extends over 13 amino acids. The V segment lost 7 bases and the J segment 3 bases; nucleotides outside the gene matches: 3. The CDR3 loop is CASTLAGVYEQYF. As DNA, the CDR3 is TGTGCCAGCACCCTAGCGGGAGTCTACGAGCAGTACTTC.

The chain is built from TRBV7-2 and TRBJ2-1; 7 nucleotides align to TRBD1. Trimming took 7 bases from V and 0 from J; bases not matched to a gene: 3. Germline V lookup: CDR1 SGHTA, CDR2 FQGNSA. The CDR3 spans 14 residues. The CDR3, as DNA: TGTGCCAGCAACCGGGACAGCTCCTACAATGAGCAGTTCTTC. Protein sequence: CASNRDSSYNEQFF.

This clonotype was observed a few times. The chain couples TRBV6-2 or TRBV6-3 to TRBJ1-4; D unclear. Germline V lookup: CDR1 MNHEY, CDR2 SVGEGT. The CDR3 contains 14 residues. The V and J ends lost 6 bases and 7 bases respectively, with 15 bases between them. The CDR3: CASRVKKAGEKLFF. CDR3 DNA sequence: TGTGCCAGCAGAGTCAAAAAAGCGGGTGAAAAACTGTTTTTT.

CDR3: CASSPGWALGGPDTQYF. The CDR3 region has the DNA TGTGCCAGCAGTCCTGGCTGGGCCTTGGGAGGGCCAGATACGCAGTATTTT. J is TRBJ2-3 and V is TRBV6-9; TRBD2 matches 7 bases. This CDR3 region has 17 residues. Trimming cost V 5 bases and J 4 bases; bases outside gene matches: 15. The V gene's germline CDR1 is MNHGY and CDR2 SVAAGI.

V usage is TRBV12-3 or TRBV12-4 and J usage is TRBJ2-1; D gene ambiguous. The CDR3 sequence is 12 residues long. Trimming took off 6 bases at V and 8 bases at J, with 11 bases between the two ends. CDR3 DNA: TGTGCCAGCAGCCCCTCCTTAGATGAGCAGTTCTTC. This sequence encodes CASSPSLDEQFF.

V gene TRBV20-1 combines with J gene TRBJ1-2; no definite D call. The CDR3 runs 11 residues. Germline assignment: CDR1 DFQATT and CDR2 SNEGSKA (reference sequence). V was shortened by 4 bases and J by 4 bases, with 7 bases between the two germline ends. The DNA of the CDR3 is TGCAGTGCTAAGGGTGCCTATGGCTACACCTTC. Residues: CSAKGAYGYTF.

CDR3 residues: CASSHNLGGGETQYF. The CDR3, as DNA: TGTGCCAGCAGCCACAATCTCGGAGGGGGGGAGACCCAGTACTTC. V usage is TRBV3-1 and J usage is TRBJ2-5; D is tentatively TRBD1 or TRBD2 (6 bases each). This CDR3 has 15 residues. V gave up 3 bases and J gave up 5 bases, with 16 bases separating them. Germline V gene sequence: CDR1 LGHDT, CDR2 YNNKEL (reference sequence).

The V and J genes are TRBV20-1 and TRBJ2-7; maybe TRBD2 (6 bases). V lost 3 bases and J 3 bases, leaving 12 bases between the germline ends. Per germline, CDR1 DFQATT and CDR2 SNEGSKA (reference sequence). The CDR3 covers 13 residues. CDR3 region: CSASGGYLYEQYF. The DNA for the CDR3 is TGCAGTGCTAGTGGGGGGTACCTCTACGAGCAGTACTTC.